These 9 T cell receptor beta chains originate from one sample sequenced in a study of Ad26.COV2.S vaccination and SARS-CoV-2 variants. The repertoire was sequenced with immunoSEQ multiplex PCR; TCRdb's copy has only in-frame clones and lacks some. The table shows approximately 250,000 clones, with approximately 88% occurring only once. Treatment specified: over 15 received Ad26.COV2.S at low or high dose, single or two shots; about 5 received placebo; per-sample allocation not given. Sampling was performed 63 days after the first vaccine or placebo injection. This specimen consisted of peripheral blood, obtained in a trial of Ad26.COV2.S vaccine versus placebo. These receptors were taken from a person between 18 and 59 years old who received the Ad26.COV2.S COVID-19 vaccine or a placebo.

The CDR3, as DNA: TGTGCCAGCAGCTTCAGCCTAGCCGAGCAGTACTTC. This codes for CASSFSLAEQYF. The chain recombines TRBV5-6 with TRBJ2-7; D might be TRBD2 (5 bases). The CDR3 extends over 12 amino acids. Germline assignment: CDR1 SGHDT and CDR2 YYEEEE. Trimming took 2 bases from V and 6 from J, leaving 9 bases between them.

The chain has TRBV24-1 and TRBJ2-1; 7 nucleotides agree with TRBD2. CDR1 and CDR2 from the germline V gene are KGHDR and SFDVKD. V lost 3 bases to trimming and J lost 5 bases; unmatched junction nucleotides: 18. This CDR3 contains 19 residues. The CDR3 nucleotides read TGTGCCACCAGTGATGCTCAATCGACAGCGGGACGCCCCAACAATGAGCAGTTCTTC. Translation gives CATSDAQSTAGRPNNEQFF.

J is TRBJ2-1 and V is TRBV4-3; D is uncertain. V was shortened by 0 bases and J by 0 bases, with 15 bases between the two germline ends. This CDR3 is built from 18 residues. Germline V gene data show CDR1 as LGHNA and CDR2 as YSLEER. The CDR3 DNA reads TGCGCCAGCAGCCAAGATAATTGGCGGCTTAGCTCCTACAATGAGCAGTTCTTC. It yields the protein CASSQDNWRLSSYNEQFF.

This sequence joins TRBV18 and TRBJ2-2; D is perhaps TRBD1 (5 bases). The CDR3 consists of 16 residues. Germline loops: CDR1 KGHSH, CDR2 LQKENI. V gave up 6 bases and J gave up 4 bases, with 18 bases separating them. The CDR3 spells CASSPMGQGRTGELFF. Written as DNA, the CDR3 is TGTGCCAGCTCCCCCATGGGGCAGGGTCGCACCGGGGAGCTGTTTTTT.

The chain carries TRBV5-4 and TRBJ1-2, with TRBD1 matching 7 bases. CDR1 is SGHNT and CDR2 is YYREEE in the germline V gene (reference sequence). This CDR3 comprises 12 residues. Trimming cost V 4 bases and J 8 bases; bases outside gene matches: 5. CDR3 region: CASSRTGVGYTF. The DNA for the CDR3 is TGTGCCAGCAGCCGTACAGGGGTAGGCTACACCTTC. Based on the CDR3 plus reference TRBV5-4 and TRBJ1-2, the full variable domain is ETGVTQSPTHLIKTRGQQVTLRCSSQSGHNTVSWYQQALGQGPQFIFQYYREEENGRGNFPPRFSGLQFPNYSSELNVNALELDDSALYLCASSRTGVGYTFGSGTRLTVV.

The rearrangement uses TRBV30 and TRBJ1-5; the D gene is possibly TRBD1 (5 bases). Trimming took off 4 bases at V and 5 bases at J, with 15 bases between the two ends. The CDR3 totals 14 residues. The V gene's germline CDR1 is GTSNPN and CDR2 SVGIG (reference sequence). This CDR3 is CAWTAGVQDQPQHF. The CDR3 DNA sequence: TGTGCCTGGACCGCGGGGGTCCAGGATCAGCCCCAGCATTTT.

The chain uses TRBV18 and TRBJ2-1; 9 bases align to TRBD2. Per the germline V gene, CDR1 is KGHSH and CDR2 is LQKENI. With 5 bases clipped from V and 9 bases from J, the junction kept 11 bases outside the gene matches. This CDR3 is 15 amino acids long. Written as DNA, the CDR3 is TGTGCCAGCTCAGTGGCGGGAGGGCTTATCGGTGAGCAGTTCTTC. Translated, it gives CASSVAGGLIGEQFF. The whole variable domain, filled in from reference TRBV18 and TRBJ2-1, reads NAGVMQNPRHLVRRRGQEARLRCSPMKGHSHVYWYRQLPEEGLKFMVYLQKENIIDESGMPKERFSAEFPKEGPSILRIQQVVRGDSAAYFCASSVAGGLIGEQFFGPGTRLTVL.

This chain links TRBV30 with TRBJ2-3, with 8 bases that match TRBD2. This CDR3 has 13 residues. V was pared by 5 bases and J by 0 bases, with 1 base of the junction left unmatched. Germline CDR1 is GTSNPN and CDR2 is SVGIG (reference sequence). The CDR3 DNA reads TGTGCCTGGCGACTAGCGAGCACAGATACGCAGTATTTT. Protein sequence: CAWRLASTDTQYF.

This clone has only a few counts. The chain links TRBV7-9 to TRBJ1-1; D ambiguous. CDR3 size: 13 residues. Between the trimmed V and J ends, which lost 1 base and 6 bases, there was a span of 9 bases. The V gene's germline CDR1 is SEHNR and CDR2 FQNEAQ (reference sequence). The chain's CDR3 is CASSLVERAEAFF. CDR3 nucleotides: TGTGCCAGCAGCTTAGTGGAAAGAGCTGAAGCTTTCTTT.